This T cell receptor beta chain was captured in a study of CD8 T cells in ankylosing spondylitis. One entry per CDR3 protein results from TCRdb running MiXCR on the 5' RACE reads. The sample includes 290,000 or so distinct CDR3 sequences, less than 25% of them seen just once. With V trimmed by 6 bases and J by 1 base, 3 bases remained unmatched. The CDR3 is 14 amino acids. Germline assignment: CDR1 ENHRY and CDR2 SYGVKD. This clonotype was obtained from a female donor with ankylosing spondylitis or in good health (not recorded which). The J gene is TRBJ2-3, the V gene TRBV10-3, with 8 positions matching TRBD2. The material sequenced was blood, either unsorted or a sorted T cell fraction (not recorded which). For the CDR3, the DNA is TGTGCCATCAGACTAGCGGCCCGCACAGATACGCAGTATTTT. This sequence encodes CAIRLAARTDTQYF.